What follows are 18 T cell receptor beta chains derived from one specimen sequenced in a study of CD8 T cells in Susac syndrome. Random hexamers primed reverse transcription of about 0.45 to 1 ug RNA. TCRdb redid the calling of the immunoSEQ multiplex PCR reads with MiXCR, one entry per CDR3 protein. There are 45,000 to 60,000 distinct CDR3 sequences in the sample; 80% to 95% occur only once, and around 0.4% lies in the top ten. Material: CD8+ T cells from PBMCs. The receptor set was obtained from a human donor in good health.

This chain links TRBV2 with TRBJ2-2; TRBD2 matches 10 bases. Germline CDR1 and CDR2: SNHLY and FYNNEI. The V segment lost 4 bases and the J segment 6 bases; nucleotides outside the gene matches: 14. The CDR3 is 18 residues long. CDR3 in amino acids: CASSGFGTSASRAGELFF. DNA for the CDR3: TGTGCCAGCAGTGGGTTCGGGACTAGCGCATCTAGGGCCGGGGAGCTGTTTTTT.

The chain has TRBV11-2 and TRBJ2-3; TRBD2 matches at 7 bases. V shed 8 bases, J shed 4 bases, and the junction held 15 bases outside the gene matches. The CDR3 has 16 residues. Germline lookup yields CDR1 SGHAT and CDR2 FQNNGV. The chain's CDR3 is CASRPLPAGVPDTQYF. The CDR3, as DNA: TGTGCCAGCCGACCTCTTCCCGCGGGAGTCCCAGATACGCAGTATTTT.

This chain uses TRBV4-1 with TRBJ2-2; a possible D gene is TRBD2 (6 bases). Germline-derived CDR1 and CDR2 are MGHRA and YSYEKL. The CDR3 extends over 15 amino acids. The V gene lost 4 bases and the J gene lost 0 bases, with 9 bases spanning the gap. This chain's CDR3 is CASSPGTSNTGELFF. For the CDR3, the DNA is TGCGCCAGCAGCCCTGGGACTTCGAACACCGGGGAGCTGTTTTTT.

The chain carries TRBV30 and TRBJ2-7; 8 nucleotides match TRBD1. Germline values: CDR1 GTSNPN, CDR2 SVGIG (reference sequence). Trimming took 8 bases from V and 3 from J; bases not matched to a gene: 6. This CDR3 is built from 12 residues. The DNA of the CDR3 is TGTGCCGCGGACAGGGCCCACTACGAGCAGTACTTC. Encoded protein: CAADRAHYEQYF.

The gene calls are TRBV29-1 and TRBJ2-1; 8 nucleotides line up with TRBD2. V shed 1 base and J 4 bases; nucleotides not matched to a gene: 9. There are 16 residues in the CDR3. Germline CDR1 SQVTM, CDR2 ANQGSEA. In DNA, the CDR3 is TGCAGCGTTGAAGCCCCTAGGGCGGGAGGTTACAATGAGCAGTTCTTC. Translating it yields CSVEAPRAGGYNEQFF.

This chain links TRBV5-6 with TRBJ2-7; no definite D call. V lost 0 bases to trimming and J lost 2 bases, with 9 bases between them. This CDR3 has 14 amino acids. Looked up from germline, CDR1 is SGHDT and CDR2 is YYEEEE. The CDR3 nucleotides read TGTGCCAGCAGCTTGGGAAGGGTGGCCTACGAGCAGTACTTC. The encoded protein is CASSLGRVAYEQYF.

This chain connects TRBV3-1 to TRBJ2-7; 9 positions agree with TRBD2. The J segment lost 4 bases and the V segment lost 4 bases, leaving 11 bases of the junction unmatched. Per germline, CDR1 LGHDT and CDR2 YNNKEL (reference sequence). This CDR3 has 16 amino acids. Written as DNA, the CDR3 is TGTGCCAGCAGCCCATACGGGGGGACTAGCAGTTACGAGCAGTACTTC. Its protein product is CASSPYGGTSSYEQYF.

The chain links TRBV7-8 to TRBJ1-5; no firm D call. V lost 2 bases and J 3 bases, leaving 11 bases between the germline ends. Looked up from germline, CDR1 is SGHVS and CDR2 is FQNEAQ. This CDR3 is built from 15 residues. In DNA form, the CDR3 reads TGTGCCAGCAGCTTATGGAGTTCGCTCAATCAGCCCCAGCATTTT. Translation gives CASSLWSSLNQPQHF.

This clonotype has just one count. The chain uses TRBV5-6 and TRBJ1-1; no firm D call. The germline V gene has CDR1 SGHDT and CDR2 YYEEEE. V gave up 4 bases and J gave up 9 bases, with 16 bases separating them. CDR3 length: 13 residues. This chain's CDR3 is CASSPAPGFKAFF. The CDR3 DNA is TGTGCCAGCAGCCCAGCCCCGGGTTTTAAAGCTTTCTTT.

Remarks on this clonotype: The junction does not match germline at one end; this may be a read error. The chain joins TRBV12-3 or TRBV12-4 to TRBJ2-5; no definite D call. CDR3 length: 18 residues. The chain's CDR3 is CASSKLVLDRRKREAQYF. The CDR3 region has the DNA TGTGCCAGCAGTAAACTGGTACTCGACCGCCGGAAAAGAGAGGCCCAGTACTTC.

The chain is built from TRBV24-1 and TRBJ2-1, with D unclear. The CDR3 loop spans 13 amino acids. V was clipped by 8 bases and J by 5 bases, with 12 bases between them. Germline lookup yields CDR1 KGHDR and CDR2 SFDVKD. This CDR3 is CATKASNHNEQFF. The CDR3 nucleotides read TGTGCCACCAAGGCTAGTAATCACAATGAGCAGTTCTTC.

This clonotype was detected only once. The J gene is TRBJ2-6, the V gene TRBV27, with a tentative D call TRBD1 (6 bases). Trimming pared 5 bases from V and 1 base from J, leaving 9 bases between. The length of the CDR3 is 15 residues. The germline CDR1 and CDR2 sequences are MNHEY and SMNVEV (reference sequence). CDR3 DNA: TGTGCCAGCAGTCACACAGGGTCTGGGGCCAACGTCCTGACTTTC. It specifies CASSHTGSGANVLTF.

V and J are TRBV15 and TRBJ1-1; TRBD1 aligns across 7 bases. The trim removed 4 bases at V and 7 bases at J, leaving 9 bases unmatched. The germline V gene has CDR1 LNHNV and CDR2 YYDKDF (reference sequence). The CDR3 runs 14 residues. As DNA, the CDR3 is TGTGCCACCAGCACTCAAAAGGACAGGCATGAAGCTTTCTTT. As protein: CATSTQKDRHEAFF. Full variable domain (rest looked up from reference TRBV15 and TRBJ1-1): DAMVIQNPRYQVTQFGKPVTLSCSQTLNHNVMYWYQQKSSQAPKLLFHYYDKDFNNEADTPDNFQSRRPNTSFCFLDIRSPGLGDTAMYLCATSTQKDRHEAFFGQGTRLTVV.

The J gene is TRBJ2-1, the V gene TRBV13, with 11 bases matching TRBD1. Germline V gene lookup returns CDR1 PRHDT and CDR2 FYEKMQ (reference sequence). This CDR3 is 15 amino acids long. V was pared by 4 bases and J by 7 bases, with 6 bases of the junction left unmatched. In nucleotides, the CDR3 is TGTGCCAGCAGCTCCACCGGGACAGGGGGTAATGAGCAGTTCTTC. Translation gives CASSSTGTGGNEQFF.

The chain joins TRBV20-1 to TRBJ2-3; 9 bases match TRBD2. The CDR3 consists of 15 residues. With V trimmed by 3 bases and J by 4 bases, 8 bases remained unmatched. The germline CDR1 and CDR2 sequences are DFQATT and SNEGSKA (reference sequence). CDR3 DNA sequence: TGCAGTGCTAGCGACCTAGCGGGACCCCCAGATACGCAGTATTTT. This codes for CSASDLAGPPDTQYF.

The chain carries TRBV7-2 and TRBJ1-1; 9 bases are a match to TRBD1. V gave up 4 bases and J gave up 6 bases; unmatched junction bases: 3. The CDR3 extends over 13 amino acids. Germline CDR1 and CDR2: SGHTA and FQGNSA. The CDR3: CASSWGTGSEAFF. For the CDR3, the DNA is TGTGCCAGCAGCTGGGGGACAGGGTCTGAAGCTTTCTTT.

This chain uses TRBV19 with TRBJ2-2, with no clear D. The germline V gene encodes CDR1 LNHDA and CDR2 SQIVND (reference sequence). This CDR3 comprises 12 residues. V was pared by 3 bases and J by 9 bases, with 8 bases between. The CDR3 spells CASSMAVRELFF. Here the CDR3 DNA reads TGTGCCAGTAGTATGGCGGTCCGGGAGCTGTTTTTT. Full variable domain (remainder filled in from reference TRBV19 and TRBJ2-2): DGGITQSPKYLFRKEGQNVTLSCEQNLNHDAMYWYRQDPGQGLRLIYYSQIVNDFQKGDIAEGYSVSREKKESFPLTVTSAQKNPTAFYLCASSMAVRELFFGEGSRLTVL.

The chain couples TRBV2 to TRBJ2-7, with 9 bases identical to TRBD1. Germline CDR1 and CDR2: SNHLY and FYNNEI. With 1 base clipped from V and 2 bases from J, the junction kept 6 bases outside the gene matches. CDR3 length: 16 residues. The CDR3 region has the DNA TGTGCCAGCAGTGAAGTGGGACAGGGCGGAACCTACGAGCAGTACTTC. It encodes CASSEVGQGGTYEQYF.